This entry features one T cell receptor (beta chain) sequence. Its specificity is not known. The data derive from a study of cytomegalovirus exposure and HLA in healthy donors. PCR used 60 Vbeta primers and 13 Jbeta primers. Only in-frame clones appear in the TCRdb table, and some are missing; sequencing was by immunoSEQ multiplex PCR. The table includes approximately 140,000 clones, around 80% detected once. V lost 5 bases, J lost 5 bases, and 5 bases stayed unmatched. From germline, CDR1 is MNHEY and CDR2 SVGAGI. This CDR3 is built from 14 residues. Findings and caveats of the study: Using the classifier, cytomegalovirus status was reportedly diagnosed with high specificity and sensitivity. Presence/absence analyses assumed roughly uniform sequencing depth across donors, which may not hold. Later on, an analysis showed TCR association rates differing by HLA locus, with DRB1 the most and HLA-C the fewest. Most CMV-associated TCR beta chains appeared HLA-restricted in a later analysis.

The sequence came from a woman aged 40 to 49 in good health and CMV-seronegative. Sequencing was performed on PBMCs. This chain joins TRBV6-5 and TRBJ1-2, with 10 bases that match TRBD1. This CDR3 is CASSQTGQGYGYTF. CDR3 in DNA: TGTGCCAGCAGTCAAACGGGACAGGGGTATGGCTACACCTTC.